Listed here are 9 T cell receptor beta chains from one sample, sequenced in a study of control samples from healthy donors and cancer patients. Method: immunoSEQ multiplex PCR; TCRdb's copy keeps in-frame clones and lacks some. The repertoire includes approximately 69,000 clones, around 90% of them detected once, and around 5.1% sits in the top ten. Sequenced material: PBMCs. The receptors here all came from a man aged 60 to 69 with colorectal cancer.

The sample holds one count of this clone. This chain uses TRBV7-2 with TRBJ1-2; D is uncertain. The germline V and J ends were trimmed by 3 bases and 0 bases, with 8 bases remaining between them. The CDR3 has 14 amino acids. Germline CDR1 SGHTA, CDR2 FQGNSA. The CDR3 nucleotides read TGTGCCAGCAGCTTCAGCACAACTAACTATGGCTACACCTTC. Translation: CASSFSTTNYGYTF. Filled out from reference TRBV7-2 and TRBJ1-2, the complete variable domain reads GAGVSQSPSNKVTEKGKDVELRCDPISGHTALYWYRQSLGQGLEFLIYFQGNSAPDKSGLPSDRFSAERTGGSVSTLTIQRTQQEDSAVYLCASSFSTTNYGYTFGSGTRLTVV.

The genes are TRBV3-1 (or the pseudogene TRBV3-2) and TRBJ2-2, with 8 bases fitting TRBD1. After removal of 0 bases from V and 6 bases from J, the junction contained 6 bases not matched to a gene. Germline CDR1 reads LGHDT; CDR2 reads YNNKEL (reference sequence). The CDR3 consists of 16 residues. CDR3 sequence reads: CASSQDGQGTAGELFF. CDR3 DNA sequence: TGTGCCAGCAGCCAAGACGGACAGGGAACGGCCGGGGAGCTGTTTTTT.

This clone was observed a single time. The chain links TRBV18 to TRBJ2-7; D is perhaps TRBD2 (7 bases). The V and J ends lost 3 bases and 4 bases respectively, with 16 bases between them. The CDR3 length is 15 residues. Germline assignment: CDR1 KGHSH and CDR2 LQKENI. CDR3: CASSPVNREGYEQYF. In DNA, the CDR3 is TGTGCCAGCTCACCGGTGAACAGGGAGGGGTACGAGCAGTACTTC.

The chain carries TRBV9 and TRBJ2-7; 9 bases are a match to TRBD1. Germline CDR1 and CDR2: SGDLS and YYNGEE. With 3 bases clipped from V and 5 bases from J, the junction kept 9 bases outside the gene matches. The CDR3 covers 15 residues. The CDR3 is CASSATGGLGHEQYF. The DNA of the CDR3 is TGTGCCAGCAGCGCCACAGGGGGCTTAGGCCACGAGCAGTACTTC.

This chain connects TRBV6-2 or TRBV6-3 to TRBJ1-1, with 11 bases aligning to TRBD1. CDR1 and CDR2 from the germline V gene are MNHEY and SVGEGT. V shed 0 bases, J shed 3 bases, and the junction held 3 bases outside the gene matches. The CDR3 runs 16 residues. Here the CDR3 DNA reads TGTGCCAGCAGTTACTCCCCGGGACAGGGGGACACTGAAGCTTTCTTT. This codes for CASSYSPGQGDTEAFF.

The CDR3 loop is CAWPDSGNTIYF. The CDR3, as DNA: TGTGCCTGGCCCGACAGTGGAAACACCATATATTTT. The V call is TRBV30, the J call TRBJ1-3; D might be TRBD1 (5 bases). The germline V gene has CDR1 GTSNPN and CDR2 SVGIG (reference sequence). This CDR3 is built from 12 residues. Trimming removed 5 bases from V and 3 bases from J, with 8 bases in between.

The gene calls are TRBV5-1 and TRBJ1-1, with unresolved D. CDR1 and CDR2 (germline): SGHRS, YFSETQ. This CDR3 contains 13 residues. V was shortened by 5 bases and J by 1 base, with 9 bases between the two germline ends. CDR3 bases: TGCGCCAGCAGTTTCACCGAGAACACTGAAGCTTTCTTT. Its translation is CASSFTENTEAFF.

This clone has only a few counts. This rearrangement joins TRBV30 to TRBJ1-5; 7 bases match TRBD1. Germline CDR1 reads GTSNPN; CDR2 reads SVGIG (reference sequence). V shed 2 bases and J 3 bases; nucleotides not matched to a gene: 10. The CDR3 covers 16 residues. The CDR3 bases are TGTGCCTGGAGTCCCAGGGGCAGGGGGAACAATCAGCCCCAGCATTTT. Protein sequence: CAWSPRGRGNNQPQHF.

The V gene is TRBV4-1, the J gene TRBJ1-1; 7 nucleotides line up with TRBD1. Germline V lookup: CDR1 MGHRA, CDR2 YSYEKL. J gave up 1 base and V 1 base, and 9 bases lay outside the gene matches. The CDR3 contains 17 residues. The CDR3 protein is CASSQGRGRDKNTEAFF. CDR3 coding DNA: TGCGCCAGCAGCCAAGGTAGGGGGCGCGATAAGAACACTGAAGCTTTCTTT.